The entry that follows covers one T cell receptor beta chain sequence. Distinct nucleotide sequences in the sample also encode this CDR3. As handled by the study authors: Scientists estimated how many nucleated cells there were by amplifying reference gene primers. Libraries were prepared by immunoSEQ multiplex PCR; TCRdb keeps only in-frame clonotypes and omits some of them. V and J calls and clone size come straight from that table; D and trimming were deduced from the DNA. The table shows some 150,000 clones, with 65% to 90% occurring only once. Trimming left V 11 bases short and J 3 bases short, with 13 bases between. This CDR3 has 12 amino acids. Germline V gives CDR1 MNHEY, CDR2 SMNVEV (reference sequence). These data come from a study of blood T cell repertoires in COVID-19. Study-level background: Some COVID-19 samples were acute and others convalescent; all came from the United States, Italy and Spain. T cells, B-cell-depleted T cells, or PBMCs provided the cDNA or gDNA that served as material.

The sample consisted of peripheral blood. This chain joins TRBV27 and TRBJ1-1; D is uncertain. The TCR sequence derives from a woman aged 60-75 years with active or convalescent COVID-19. CDR3 in DNA: TGTGCCTCCCGGGGTTCGTACACTGAAGCTTTCTTT. Translating gives CASRGSYTEAFF.